This T cell receptor beta chain was identified in a study of control samples from healthy donors and cancer patients. This CDR3 is built from 15 residues. Germline CDR1 is MNHNY and CDR2 is SVGAGI (reference sequence). The V end was cut by 5 bases, the J end by 3 bases, with 13 bases between. Profiled with immunoSEQ multiplex PCR; TCRdb holds only in-frame clones, not every one. The sample has more than 120,000 clones, around 92% seen once. The sample was blood. The chain joins TRBV6-6 to TRBJ2-2; D unclear. The receptor's source is a man in his thirties or forties in good health. DNA of the CDR3: TGTGCCAGCAGTCAGCGACATCTCGACACCGGGGAGCTGTTTTTT. This sequence encodes CASSQRHLDTGELFF.